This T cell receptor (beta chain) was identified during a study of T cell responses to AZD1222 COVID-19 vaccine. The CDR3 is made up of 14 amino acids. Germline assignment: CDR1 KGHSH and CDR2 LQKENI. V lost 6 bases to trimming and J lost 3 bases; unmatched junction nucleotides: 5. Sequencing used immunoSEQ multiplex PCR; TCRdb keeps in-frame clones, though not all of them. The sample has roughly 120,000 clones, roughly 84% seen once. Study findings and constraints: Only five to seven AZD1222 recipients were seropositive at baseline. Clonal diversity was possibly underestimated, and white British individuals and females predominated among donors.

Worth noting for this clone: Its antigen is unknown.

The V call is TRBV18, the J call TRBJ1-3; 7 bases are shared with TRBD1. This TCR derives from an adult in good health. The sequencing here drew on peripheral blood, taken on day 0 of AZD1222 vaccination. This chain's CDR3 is CASSPGQDGNTIYF. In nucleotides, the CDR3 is TGTGCCAGCTCGCCCGGACAGGATGGAAACACCATATATTTT.